This T cell receptor beta chain was observed in a study of T cells in placental villitis. Broadly, across the study: Placental TCR-beta repertoires were compared across villitis of unknown etiology, gestational-age-matched unaffected controls, and infectious villitis in order to test an allograft-versus-infection hypothesis.

The germline V gene (reference sequence) provides CDR1 LNHDA and CDR2 SQIVND. V and J are truncated by 9 bases and 4 bases respectively, leaving an intervening sequence of 27 bases. Including cysteine and phenylalanine, the CDR3 has 17 amino acids. Only CDR3 DNA is held: 51 bases, read in frame from base 1. TCR-beta CDR3 regions were amplified from genomic DNA with the immunoSEQ v4 bias-controlled multiplex PCR assay, run blinded to group allocation. Reference gene primers were added alongside TCR-beta primers to estimate nucleated cell and T cell quantities per sample. Sequencing of the libraries was performed on an Illumina MiSeq with a 100-cycle paired-end protocol. Regarding the original processing steps: Diversity and richness were calculated in immunoSEQ Analyzer software; richness by iChao1, clonality based on Pielou evenness and Shannon diversity (0-1, higher means less diverse). Using confidence 3 and substitution 2, CDR3 amino acid sequences together with their V/J genes were queried against VDJdb for CMV, EBV and influenza A specificities. The Morisita-Horn index was used to assess TCR-beta amino acid clonotype overlap between villitis of unknown etiology, infectious villitis and control repertoires. Held by TCRdb, this immuneACCESS table contains in-frame sequences only and omits some clones. Under half of the omission traces to an unresolved V gene where checked; the cause of the rest is unknown. That table furnishes V, J and clone size, whereas the DNA furnished D and trimming. Within this sample are roughly 3,000 clones, with approximately 70% of them counted one time only. Of the sample, around a sixth falls within the top ten clones.

Overall results and qualifications from the work: Sequencing bulk tissue made it impossible to distinguish helper, regulatory or cytotoxic T cells or to tell maternal from fetal T cells, and the approach excluded gamma-delta receptors. CMV-specific clone frequencies were higher in infectious CMV cases than in villitis of unknown etiology (approximately 0.01 vs 0.00094), which did not differ from controls. Paraffin blocks contained small amounts of decidua, so some captured T cells, especially in controls, may have been decidual rather than villous infiltrates.

The study included five infectious villitis placentae (four with confirmed cytomegalovirus and one with Toxoplasma gondii), and these placentae were not matched to the other groups. The mothers in the infectious villitis group were younger, carried smaller fetuses, and either delivered preterm or experienced intrauterine demise in two cases. After delivery, placentae were collected and subjected to gross and histological evaluation prior to the selection of archival tissue. Five 10-micron scrolls were cut from each FFPE block, and DNA was isolated using the AllPrep DNA/RNA FFPE Tissue kit. NanoDrop was used to check DNA concentration and purity, and a Bioanalyzer was used to assess RNA quality. This clone has just a few counts. Its target antigen remains unknown. Base quality data are lacking; no much larger clone is found one base away.

Sequenced input: placental tissue containing maternal and fetal cells. The rearranged chain carries TRBV19 and TRBJ1-1, with the D gene not confidently named. This receptor was identified in a human patient with infectious villitis; the placental T cells may come from both mother and fetus. The CDR3 is CASLPYFQRRGGTEAFF. The nucleotides read TGTGCCAGCCTACCCTATTTCCAGCGGCGTGGCGGCACTGAAGCTTTCTTT.